These 9 T cell receptor beta chains were sequenced from one sample in a study of blood T cell repertoires in COVID-19. Produced via immunoSEQ multiplex PCR; TCRdb's table is partial and in-frame only. This sample carries 250,000 to 300,000 clones, under 90% of them seen once, and the ten largest clones take roughly 16%. The material sequenced was PBMCs or T cells enriched from blood (not recorded which). Receptors originate from a man younger than 30 who had recovered from COVID-19.

CDR3 region: CASLYGGTTEAFF. The CDR3 region has the DNA TGTGCCAGCCTCTACGGGGGGACCACTGAAGCTTTCTTT. This chain connects TRBV12-3 or TRBV12-4 to TRBJ1-1, with a weak D call TRBD1 (5 bases). The CDR3 is 13 residues long. Trimming pared 8 bases from V and 4 bases from J, leaving 14 bases between.

The rearrangement links TRBV30 to TRBJ2-5, with a tentative D call TRBD2 (6 bases). The germline CDR1 and CDR2 sequences are GTSNPN and SVGIG (reference sequence). V was trimmed by 0 bases and J by 4 bases, leaving 9 bases between them. The CDR3 is made up of 13 amino acids. DNA of the CDR3: TGTGCCTGGAGTGTACAGGAGGGAGAGACCCAGTACTTC. Protein sequence: CAWSVQEGETQYF.

This clone was detected once. V is TRBV7-2 and J is TRBJ1-3; unclear D gene. Trimming pared 5 bases from V and 3 bases from J, leaving 17 bases between. Germline CDR1 and CDR2: SGHTA and FQGNSA. The CDR3 runs 16 residues. CDR3: CASSQPMATLGNTIYF. CDR3 nucleotides: TGTGCCAGCAGCCAACCAATGGCGACACTTGGAAACACCATATATTTT.

J is TRBJ1-2 and V is TRBV12-3 or TRBV12-4; TRBD1 might be the D (5 bases). V lost 4 bases and J lost 7, with 10 bases in between. The CDR3 runs 12 residues. In DNA, the CDR3 is TGTGCCAGCAGTTGGACAAGCCTTGGCTACACCTTC. Protein product: CASSWTSLGYTF.

The chain employs TRBV24-1 and TRBJ1-2, with D possibly being TRBD1 (6 bases). The V end lost 3 bases, the J end lost 4 bases, and 14 bases lay between the germline ends. The CDR3 extends over 15 amino acids. The V gene's germline CDR1 is KGHDR and CDR2 SFDVKD. The DNA for the CDR3 is TGTGCCACCAGTGATCCAGAAACGGACAGCTATGGCTACACCTTC. Its translation: CATSDPETDSYGYTF.

V is TRBV11-2 and J is TRBJ2-1; TRBD2 is a possible D gene (6 bases). The CDR3 sequence is 17 residues long. The germline V gene encodes CDR1 SGHAT and CDR2 FQNNGV. V was trimmed by 1 base and J by 1 base, leaving 14 bases between them. For the CDR3, the DNA is TGTGCCAGCAGCTTAGGTCGGGGGAGCAGTTCCTACAATGAGCAGTTCTTC. This codes for CASSLGRGSSSYNEQFF.

This chain connects TRBV2 to TRBJ1-4; 8 bases line up with TRBD1. This CDR3 has 14 amino acids. Losses at the gene ends were 7 bases for V and 4 bases for J; bases not matched to a gene: 5. CDR1 and CDR2 (germline): SNHLY, FYNNEI. The CDR3 sequence is CASKGQAVNEKLFF. The CDR3 DNA is TGTGCCAGCAAGGGACAGGCTGTTAATGAAAAACTGTTTTTT.

This rearrangement joins TRBV20-1 to TRBJ2-1; maybe TRBD1 (5 bases). CDR3 length equals 11 residues. The germline CDR1 and CDR2 sequences are DFQATT and SNEGSKA (reference sequence). V was pared by 0 bases and J by 9 bases, with 6 bases between. The CDR3 region has the DNA TGCAGTGCTAGAGATCAGGGTGAGCAGTTCTTC. Amino acid sequence: CSARDQGEQFF.

The chain couples TRBV7-9 to TRBJ1-2; perhaps TRBD1 as D (5 bases). CDR3 length: 12 residues. V was shortened by 2 bases and J by 12 bases, with 13 bases between the two germline ends. CDR1 and CDR2 (germline): SEHNR, FQNEAQ (reference sequence). Here the CDR3 DNA reads TGTGCCAGCAGCTTATCCGGGAGGGGTCACACCTTC. This translates into CASSLSGRGHTF. Full variable domain (missing parts from reference TRBV7-9 and TRBJ1-2): DTGVSQNPRHKITKRGQNVTFRCDPISEHNRLYWYRQTLGQGPEFLTYFQNEAQLEKSRLLSDRFSAERPKGSFSTLEIQRTEQGDSAMYLCASSLSGRGHTFGSGTRLTVV.